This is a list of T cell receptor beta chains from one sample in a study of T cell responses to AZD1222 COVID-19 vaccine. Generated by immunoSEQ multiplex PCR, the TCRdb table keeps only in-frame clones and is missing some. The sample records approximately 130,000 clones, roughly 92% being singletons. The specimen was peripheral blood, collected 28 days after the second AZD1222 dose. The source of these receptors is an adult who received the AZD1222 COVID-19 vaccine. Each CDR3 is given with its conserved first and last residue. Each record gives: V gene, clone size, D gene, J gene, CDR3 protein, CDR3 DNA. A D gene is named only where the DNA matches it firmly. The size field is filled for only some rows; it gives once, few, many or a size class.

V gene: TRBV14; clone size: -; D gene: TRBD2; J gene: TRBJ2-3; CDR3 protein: CASSPRLAGDTQYF; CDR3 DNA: TGTGCCAGCAGCCCTCGACTAGCGGGGGATACGCAGTATTTT
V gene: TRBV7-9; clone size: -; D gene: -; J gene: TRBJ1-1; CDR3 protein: CASSLAGGGTEAFF; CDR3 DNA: TGTGCCAGCAGCTTAGCAGGGGGAGGCACTGAAGCTTTCTTT
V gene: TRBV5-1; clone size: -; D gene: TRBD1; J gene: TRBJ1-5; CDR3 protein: CASSPGQWNEWSQPQHF; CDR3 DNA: TGCGCCAGCAGCCCGGGACAGTGGAACGAGTGGAGTCAGCCCCAGCATTTT
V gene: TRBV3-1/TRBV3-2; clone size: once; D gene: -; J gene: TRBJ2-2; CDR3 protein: CASSQGARSTGELFF; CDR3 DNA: TGTGCCAGCAGCCAGGGGGCGCGGAGCACCGGGGAGCTGTTTTTT
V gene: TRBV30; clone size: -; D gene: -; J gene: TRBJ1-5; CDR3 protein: CAWRIPKPEALYSNQPQHF; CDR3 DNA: TGTGCCTGGAGGATCCCGAAGCCCGAAGCCTTGTATAGCAATCAGCCCCAGCATTTT
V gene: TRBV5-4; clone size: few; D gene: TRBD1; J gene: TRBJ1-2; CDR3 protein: CASSLVRGRLYGGYTF; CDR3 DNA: TGTGCCAGCAGCTTGGTCAGGGGGCGCTTGTACGGCGGCTACACCTTC
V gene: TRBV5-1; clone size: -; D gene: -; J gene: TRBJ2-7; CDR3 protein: CASSLQGSSYEQYF; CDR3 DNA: TGCGCCAGCAGCTTGCAGGGAAGCTCCTACGAGCAGTACTTC
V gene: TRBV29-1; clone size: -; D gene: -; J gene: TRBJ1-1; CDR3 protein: CSVEEGTEAFF; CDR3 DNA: TGCAGCGTTGAAGAGGGAACTGAAGCTTTCTTT
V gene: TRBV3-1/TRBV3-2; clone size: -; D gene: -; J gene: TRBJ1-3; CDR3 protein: CASSLSGNTIYF; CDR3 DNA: TGTGCCAGCAGCCTCTCTGGAAACACCATATATTTT
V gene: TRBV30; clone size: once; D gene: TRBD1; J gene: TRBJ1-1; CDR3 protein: CAWSKTGRTEAFF; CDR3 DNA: TGTGCCTGGAGTAAGACAGGGAGGACTGAAGCTTTCTTT
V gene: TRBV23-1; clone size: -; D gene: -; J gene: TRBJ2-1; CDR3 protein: CASSQAGQPRNEQFF; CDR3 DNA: TGCGCCAGCAGTCAAGCGGGACAGCCGAGGAATGAGCAGTTCTTC
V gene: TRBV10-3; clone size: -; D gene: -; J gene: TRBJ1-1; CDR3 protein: CAISETGYNTEAFF; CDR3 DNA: TGTGCCATCAGTGAGACAGGATACAACACTGAAGCTTTCTTT
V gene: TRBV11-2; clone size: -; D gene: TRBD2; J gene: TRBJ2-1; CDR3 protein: CASSLGREKQFF; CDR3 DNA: TGTGCCAGCAGCTTAGGGCGGGAGAAGCAGTTCTTC
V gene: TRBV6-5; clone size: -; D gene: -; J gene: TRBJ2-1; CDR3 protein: CASTLRDNEQFF; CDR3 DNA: TGTGCCAGTACGCTTCGCGACAATGAGCAGTTCTTC
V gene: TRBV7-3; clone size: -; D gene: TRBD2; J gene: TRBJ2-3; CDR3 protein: CASSAFGAGVGDTQYF; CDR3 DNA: TGTGCCAGCAGCGCCTTTGGAGCGGGAGTGGGAGATACGCAGTATTTT
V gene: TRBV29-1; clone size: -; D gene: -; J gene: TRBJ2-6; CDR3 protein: CSVERTGANVLTF; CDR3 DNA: TGCAGCGTCGAACGAACTGGGGCCAACGTCCTGACTTTC
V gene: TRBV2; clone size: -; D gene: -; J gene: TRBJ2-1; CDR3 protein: CASSGQGGIYNEQFF; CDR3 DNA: TGTGCCAGCAGCGGCCAAGGAGGAATCTACAATGAGCAGTTCTTC